This T cell receptor beta chain was sequenced for a study of T cell responses to AZD1222 COVID-19 vaccine (dated by TCRdb to about 2021). About the study as a whole: A total of just over 230 trial participants underwent TCR sequencing, of whom about 210 had received two doses of AZD1222 and some 25 had received two doses of the MenACWY control vaccine. Trial participants were enrolled by age into subgroups of 18-55, 56-69 and 70-plus years, and around 150, 29 and 61 TCR-sequenced participants, respectively, were included in these subgroups.

The CDR3 regions of human TCRbeta chains were subjected to immunosequencing. In the paper's pipeline: Repertoire TCRs were checked for matches against a reference library of SARS-CoV-2-specific TCRs that had been generated using the MIRA antigen-specificity platform. Breadth was defined as the fraction of unique TCRs that were SARS-CoV-2-associated, and depth was defined as the fraction of total T cells that were SARS-CoV-2-associated. Using the MIRA data, each spike-specific TCR was mapped to the spike region that the TCR reacts to and placed in a CD4 or CD8 class. Log10-transformed breadth and depth values were compared by one-way ANOVA with Sidak's multiple comparisons tests. Drawn from immuneACCESS, this table holds only the in-frame rearrangements with V and J called that TCRdb kept. Clones are partly lost; checked studies trace under half to an unresolved V gene and leave the rest unexplained. V, J and clone size reflect that table, while D and trimming were determined from the DNA. The sample contains approximately 140,000 clones, roughly 90% of them found a single time. 1.5% to 2% of the sample comes from the top ten.

The sample's time point label, decoded: about 28 days (+/-7) after the second vaccine dose. AZD1222 recipients given second doses at about 4 weeks or at about 12 weeks were pooled, since spike-specific TCR depth and breadth were not found to differ between the two schedules. Vaccinee samples came from UK trials COV001 and COV002, including a single-blind randomized controlled phase 2/3 trial of AZD1222 (ChAdOx1 nCoV-19) in healthy adults. For TCRbeta chain sequencing, PBMC samples were collected from trial participants at day 0 and at day 28 after the second dose. General findings and caveats noted by the study authors: Participants were mostly white British and included more females than males, and it was suggested by the authors that clonal diversity may have been underestimated. The whole spike protein was spanned by vaccine-associated CD4 TCRs, and dominant responses were seen in regions 160-218 and 743-854. The 56-69-year group was small, and its depth increase did not reach significance, likely because of low power. Because no day 14 peak-response samples were available, the repertoires could be characterized only after the peak T cell response. Conclusions about previously exposed vaccinees are limited because only five to seven AZD1222 recipients were SARS-CoV-2 seropositive at baseline. After two AZD1222 doses, both the breadth and the depth of spike-specific TCRs were significantly higher than at day 0 and than in MenACWY recipients. Nearly half of unique spike-specific TCRs reportedly recognized epitopes outside regions mutated in the B.1.351 and B.1.1.7 variants.

Worth noting for this clone: Its specific antigen is unknown. There are no base qualities to consult, and no much larger clone falls within one base.

The junction shows trimming of 1 base on V and 3 bases on J, plus 10 bases between the germline ends. From the cysteine up to the phenylalanine, the CDR3 has a length of 15 residues. Only the CDR3 region is kept as DNA, spanning 45 bases read in frame from base 1. Based on the germline V gene (reference sequence), the CDR1 and CDR2 sequences are SEHNR and FQNEAQ. The chain uses TRBV7-9 and TRBJ1-5, with TRBD1 as a weak D call on 5 bases. The sequences come from peripheral blood, collected 28 days after the second AZD1222 dose. The TCR was taken from an adult who received the AZD1222 COVID-19 vaccine. The CDR3 is CASSLDGTNNQPQHF. The DNA is as follows: TGTGCCAGCAGCTTAGATGGGACGAACAATCAGCCCCAGCATTTT.